A single sample is the source of the 3 T cell receptor beta chains below, sequenced in a study of naive and memory T cell subsets. The library had UMIs added by 3' ligation of an oligonucleotide to TCR cDNA. Ligated cDNA underwent four rounds of PCR with nested alpha and beta constant region primers and SP2. TCRdb re-called the 5' RACE reads with MiXCR, one entry per CDR3 protein. The table records tens of thousands of distinct CDR3 sequences, 16% of them present only once. Receptors originate from a female donor in good health.

This clonotype occurred many times. The chain recombines TRBV20-1 with TRBJ2-1, with a tentative D call TRBD1 (6 bases). Between the trimmed V and J ends, which lost 1 base and 1 base, there was a span of 14 bases. CDR3 size: 16 residues. Per germline, CDR1 DFQATT and CDR2 SNEGSKA (reference sequence). This CDR3 reads CSARALQGSSYNEQFF. CDR3 coding DNA: TGCAGTGCTAGAGCGCTTCAGGGGAGTTCCTACAATGAGCAGTTCTTC.

This clonotype was seen many times. The rearrangement links TRBV20-1 to TRBJ2-7; D perhaps matches TRBD1 (5 bases). The V and J ends lost 1 base and 3 bases respectively, with 10 bases between them. The CDR3 spans 13 residues. Per the germline V gene, CDR1 is DFQATT and CDR2 is SNEGSKA (reference sequence). The CDR3: CSARARQLYEQYF. The DNA of the CDR3 is TGCAGTGCTAGAGCCCGACAGCTCTACGAGCAGTACTTC.

This clonotype has a handful of counts. The chain has TRBV12-3 or TRBV12-4 and TRBJ1-6; D is unresolved. CDR3 length equals 13 residues. Trimming left V 7 bases short and J 10 bases short, with 14 bases between. DNA for the CDR3: TGTGCCAGCATGGCGAGCTCTAGGTCACCCCTCCACTTT. Translated, it gives CASMASSRSPLHF.